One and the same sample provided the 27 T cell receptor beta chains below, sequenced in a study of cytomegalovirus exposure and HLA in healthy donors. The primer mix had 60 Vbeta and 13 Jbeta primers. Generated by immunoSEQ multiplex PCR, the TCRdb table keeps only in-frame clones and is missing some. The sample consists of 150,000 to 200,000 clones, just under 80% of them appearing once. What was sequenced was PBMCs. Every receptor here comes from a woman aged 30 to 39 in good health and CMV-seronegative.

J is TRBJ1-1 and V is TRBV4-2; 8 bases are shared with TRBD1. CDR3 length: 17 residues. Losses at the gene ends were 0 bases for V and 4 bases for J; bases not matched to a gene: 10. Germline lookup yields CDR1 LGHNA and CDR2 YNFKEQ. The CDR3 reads CASSQDLRQGSGTEAFF. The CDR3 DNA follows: TGTGCCAGCAGCCAAGATTTGAGACAGGGGAGTGGCACTGAAGCTTTCTTT.

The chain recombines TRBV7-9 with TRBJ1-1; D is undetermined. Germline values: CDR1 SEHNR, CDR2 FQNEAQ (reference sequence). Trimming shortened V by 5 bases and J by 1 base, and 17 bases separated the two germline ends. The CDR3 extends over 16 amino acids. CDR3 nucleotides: TGTGCCAGCAGCCTACGACTCCCCTCGGGGAACACTGAAGCTTTCTTT. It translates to CASSLRLPSGNTEAFF.

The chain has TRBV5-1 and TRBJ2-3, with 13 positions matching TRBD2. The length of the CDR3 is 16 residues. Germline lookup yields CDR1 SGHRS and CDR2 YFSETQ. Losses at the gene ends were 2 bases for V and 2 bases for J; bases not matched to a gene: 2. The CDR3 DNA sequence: TGCGCCAGCAGCTTAGGGACTAGCGGGGACACAGATACGCAGTATTTT. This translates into CASSLGTSGDTDTQYF.

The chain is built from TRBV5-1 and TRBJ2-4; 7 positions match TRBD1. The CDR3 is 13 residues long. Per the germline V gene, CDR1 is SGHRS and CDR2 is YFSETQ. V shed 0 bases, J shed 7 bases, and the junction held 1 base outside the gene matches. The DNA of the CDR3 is TGCGCCAGCAGCTTGGAGGGGGCCAACATTCAGTACTTC. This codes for CASSLEGANIQYF.

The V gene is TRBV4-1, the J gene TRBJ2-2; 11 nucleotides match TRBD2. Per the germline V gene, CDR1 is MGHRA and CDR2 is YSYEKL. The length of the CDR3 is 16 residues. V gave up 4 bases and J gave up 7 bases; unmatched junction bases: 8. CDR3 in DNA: TGCGCCAGCAGCCGAGGACTAGCGGGCGGGGTCGGGGAGCTGTTTTTT. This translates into CASSRGLAGGVGELFF.

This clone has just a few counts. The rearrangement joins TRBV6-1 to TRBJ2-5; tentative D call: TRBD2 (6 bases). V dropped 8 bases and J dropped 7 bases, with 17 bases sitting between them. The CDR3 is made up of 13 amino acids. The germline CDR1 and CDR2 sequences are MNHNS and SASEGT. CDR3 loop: CASAGTGSSTQYF. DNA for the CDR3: TGTGCCAGCGCGGGGACGGGTTCATCGACCCAGTACTTC.

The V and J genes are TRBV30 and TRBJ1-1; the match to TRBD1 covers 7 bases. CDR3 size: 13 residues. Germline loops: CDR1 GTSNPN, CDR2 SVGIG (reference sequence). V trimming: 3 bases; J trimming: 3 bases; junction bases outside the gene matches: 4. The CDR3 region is CAWSPDRDTEAFF. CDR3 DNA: TGTGCCTGGAGCCCAGACAGGGACACTGAAGCTTTCTTT. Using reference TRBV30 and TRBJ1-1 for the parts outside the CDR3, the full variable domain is SQTIHQWPATLVQPVGSPLSLECTVEGTSNPNLYWYRQAAGRGLQLLFYSVGIGQISSEVPQNLSASRPQDRQFILSSKKLLLSDSGFYLCAWSPDRDTEAFFGQGTRLTVV.

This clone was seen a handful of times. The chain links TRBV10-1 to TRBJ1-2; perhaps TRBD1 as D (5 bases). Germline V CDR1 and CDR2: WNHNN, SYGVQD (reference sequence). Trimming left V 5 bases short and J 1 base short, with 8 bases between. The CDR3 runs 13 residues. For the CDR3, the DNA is TGCGCCAGCAGTTTACAGGATAACTATGGCTACACCTTC. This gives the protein CASSLQDNYGYTF.

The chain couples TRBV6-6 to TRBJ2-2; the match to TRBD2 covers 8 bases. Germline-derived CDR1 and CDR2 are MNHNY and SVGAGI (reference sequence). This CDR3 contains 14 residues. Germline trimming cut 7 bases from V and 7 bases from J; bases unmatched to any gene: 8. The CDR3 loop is CASMGGGLGGELFF. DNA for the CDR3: TGTGCCAGCATGGGCGGGGGGCTTGGCGGGGAGCTGTTTTTT.

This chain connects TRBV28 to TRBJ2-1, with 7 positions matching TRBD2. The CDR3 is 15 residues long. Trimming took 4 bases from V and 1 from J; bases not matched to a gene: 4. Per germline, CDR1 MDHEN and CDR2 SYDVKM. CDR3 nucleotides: TGTGCCAGCAGTTCCGGCGGGGGTTCCTACAATGAGCAGTTCTTC. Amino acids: CASSSGGGSYNEQFF.

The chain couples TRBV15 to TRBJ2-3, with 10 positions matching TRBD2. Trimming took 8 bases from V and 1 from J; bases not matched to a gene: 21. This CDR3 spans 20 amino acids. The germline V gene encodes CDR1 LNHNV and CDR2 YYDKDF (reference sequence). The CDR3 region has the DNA TGTGCCACCCAAAACTTCAGACTAGCGGGCGACCCAAACCGCACAGATACGCAGTATTTT. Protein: CATQNFRLAGDPNRTDTQYF.

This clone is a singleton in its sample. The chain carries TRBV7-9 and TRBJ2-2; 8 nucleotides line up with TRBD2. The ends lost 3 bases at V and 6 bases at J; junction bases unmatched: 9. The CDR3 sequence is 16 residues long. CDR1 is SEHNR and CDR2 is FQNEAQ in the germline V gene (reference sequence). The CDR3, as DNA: TGTGCCAGCAGCTTGGTAGCGGGGACCCTCGCCGGGGAGCTGTTTTTT. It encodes CASSLVAGTLAGELFF.

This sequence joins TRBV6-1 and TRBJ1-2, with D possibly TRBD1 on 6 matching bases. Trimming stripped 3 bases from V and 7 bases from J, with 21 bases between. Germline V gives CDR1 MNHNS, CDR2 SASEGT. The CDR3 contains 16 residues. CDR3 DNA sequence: TGTGCCAGCAGTGAGTCTACAGGGAGGGTCGAGAGTGGCTACACCTTC. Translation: CASSESTGRVESGYTF.

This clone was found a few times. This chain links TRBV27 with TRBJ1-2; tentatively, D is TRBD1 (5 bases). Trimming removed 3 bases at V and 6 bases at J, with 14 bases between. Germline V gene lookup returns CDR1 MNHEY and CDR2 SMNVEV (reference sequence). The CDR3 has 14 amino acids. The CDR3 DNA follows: TGTGCCAGCAGTTTTCAGGGAGGTAGGGATGGCTACACCTTC. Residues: CASSFQGGRDGYTF.

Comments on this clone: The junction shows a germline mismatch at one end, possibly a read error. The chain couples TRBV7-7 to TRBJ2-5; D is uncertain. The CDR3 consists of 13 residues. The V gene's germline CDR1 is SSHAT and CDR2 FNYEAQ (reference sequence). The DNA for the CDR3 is TGTGCTAGCAGCTTAGATCAGCAAGAGACCCAGTACTTC. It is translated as CASSLDQQETQYF.

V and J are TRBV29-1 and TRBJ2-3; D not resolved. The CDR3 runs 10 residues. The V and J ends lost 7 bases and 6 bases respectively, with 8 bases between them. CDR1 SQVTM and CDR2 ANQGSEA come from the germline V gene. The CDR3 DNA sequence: TGCAGCGCCGGAGAGGATACGCAGTATTTT. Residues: CSAGEDTQYF.

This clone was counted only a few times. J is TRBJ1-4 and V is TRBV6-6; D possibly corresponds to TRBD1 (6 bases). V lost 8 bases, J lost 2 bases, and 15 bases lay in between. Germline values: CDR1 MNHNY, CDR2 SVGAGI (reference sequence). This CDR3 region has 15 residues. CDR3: CASEKQGTTNEKLFF. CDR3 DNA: TGTGCCAGCGAGAAACAGGGTACGACTAATGAAAAACTGTTTTTT.

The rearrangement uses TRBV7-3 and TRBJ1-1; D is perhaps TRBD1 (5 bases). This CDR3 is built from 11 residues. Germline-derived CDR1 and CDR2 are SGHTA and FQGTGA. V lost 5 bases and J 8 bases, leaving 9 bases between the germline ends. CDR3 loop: CASSRGDEAFF. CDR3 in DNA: TGTGCCAGCAGCCGCGGGGACGAAGCTTTCTTT.

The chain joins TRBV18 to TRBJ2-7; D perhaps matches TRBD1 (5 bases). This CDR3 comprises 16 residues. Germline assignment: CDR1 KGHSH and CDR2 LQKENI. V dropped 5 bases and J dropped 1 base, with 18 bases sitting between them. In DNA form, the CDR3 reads TGTGCCAGCTCAAGGGGAAGGGGAATTTATTCCTACGAGCAGTACTTC. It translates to CASSRGRGIYSYEQYF.

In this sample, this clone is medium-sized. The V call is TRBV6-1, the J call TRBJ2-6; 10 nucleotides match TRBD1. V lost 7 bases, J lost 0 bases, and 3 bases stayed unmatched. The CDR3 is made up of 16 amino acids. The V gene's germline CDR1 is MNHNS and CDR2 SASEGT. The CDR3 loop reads CASNDRGLSGANVLTF. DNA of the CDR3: TGTGCCAGCAATGACAGGGGGCTCTCTGGGGCCAACGTCCTGACTTTC.

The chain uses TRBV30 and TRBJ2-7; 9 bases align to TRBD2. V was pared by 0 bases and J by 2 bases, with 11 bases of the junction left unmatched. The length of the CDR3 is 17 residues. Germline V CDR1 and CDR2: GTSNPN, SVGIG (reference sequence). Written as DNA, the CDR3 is TGTGCCTGGAGTGTACGGCTAGCGGGGCTCATTCCCTACGAGCAGTACTTC. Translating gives CAWSVRLAGLIPYEQYF.

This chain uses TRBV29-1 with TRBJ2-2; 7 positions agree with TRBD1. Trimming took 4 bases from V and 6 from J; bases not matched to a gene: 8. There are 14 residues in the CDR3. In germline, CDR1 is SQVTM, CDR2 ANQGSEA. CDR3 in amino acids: CSVVLGTAPGELFF. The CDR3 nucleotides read TGCAGCGTTGTCCTAGGGACAGCCCCCGGGGAGCTGTTTTTT.

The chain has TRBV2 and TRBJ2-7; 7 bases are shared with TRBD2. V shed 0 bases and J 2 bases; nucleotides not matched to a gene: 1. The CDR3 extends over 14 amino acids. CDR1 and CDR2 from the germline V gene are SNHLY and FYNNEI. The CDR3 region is CASSEAGGTYEQYF. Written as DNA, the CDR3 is TGTGCCAGCAGTGAAGCCGGGGGGACCTACGAGCAGTACTTC.

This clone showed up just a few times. The CDR3 DNA reads TGTGCCAGCTCACCAGACAGGGAAAACTATGGCTACACCTTC. Translated: CASSPDRENYGYTF. The chain uses TRBV18 and TRBJ1-2; 7 positions agree with TRBD1. The junction had 2 bases not matched to a gene; V was cut back by 2 bases and J by 2 bases. Germline V CDR1 and CDR2: KGHSH, LQKENI. The CDR3 runs 14 residues.

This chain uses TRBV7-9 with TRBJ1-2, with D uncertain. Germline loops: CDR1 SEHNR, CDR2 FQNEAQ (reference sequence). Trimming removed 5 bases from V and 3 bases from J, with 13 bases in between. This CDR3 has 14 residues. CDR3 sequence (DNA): TGTGCCAGCAGCCAGGCACTTACGGACTATGGCTACACCTTC. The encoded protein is CASSQALTDYGYTF.

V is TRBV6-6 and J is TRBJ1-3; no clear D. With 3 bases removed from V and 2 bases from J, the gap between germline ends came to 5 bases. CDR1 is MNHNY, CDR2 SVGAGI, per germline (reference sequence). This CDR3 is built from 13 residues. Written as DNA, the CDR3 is TGTGCCAGCAGTTATAACACTGGAAACACCATATATTTT. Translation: CASSYNTGNTIYF.

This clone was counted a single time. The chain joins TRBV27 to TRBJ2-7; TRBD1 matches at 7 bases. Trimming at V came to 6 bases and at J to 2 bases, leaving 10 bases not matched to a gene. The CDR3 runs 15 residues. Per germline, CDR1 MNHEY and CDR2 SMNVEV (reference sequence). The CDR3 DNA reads TGTGCCAGCAGGGAACACGGGACAGTTCCCTACGAGCAGTACTTC. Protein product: CASREHGTVPYEQYF.